This TCR beta chain was retrieved from a study of T-cell memory formation after mild COVID-19 (dated by TCRdb to 2020 to 2023). Regarding the research as a whole: Most TCR sequence clusters were specific to one of the two donors. In a couple of donors, T-cell clones that expanded and contracted after mild COVID-19 were tracked by sequencing TCRalpha and TCRbeta repertoires over time. The cohort was made up of two young adult volunteers, one female and one male, who were previously healthy.

At the junction V is shortened by 5 bases and J by 10 bases, with 18 bases in between. Taken from cysteine to phenylalanine, the CDR3 has 14 residues. The only DNA kept is the CDR3, 42 bases in frame from the first base. Ficoll-Paque density gradient centrifugation was the method used to isolate PBMCs. Data came from an Illumina NovaSeq 6000. Using 5'RACE with constant-segment primers, TCRalpha and TCRbeta cDNA libraries were constructed, with sample barcodes and unique molecular identifiers added in the process. Trizol reagent was used to extract RNA from every sample. The libraries were amplified in two PCR steps, and the second step added a second sample barcode and Illumina TruSeq adapters. Sequencing of the libraries was done on an Illumina NovaSeq, producing 2 x 150 bp paired-end reads. From the authors' description of their analysis: Demultiplexing of reads and collapsing into UMI-guided consensus sequences were performed with migec v1.2.7. Using mixcr v2.1.11, UMI consensuses were aligned to TRA and TRB V and J templates and then assembled into clonotypes. A clonotype was counted as expanded or contracted only if both edgeR and NoisET called the change significant, with noise models trained on biological replicates. For edgeR calls, the cutoffs were a false discovery rate-adjusted p below 0.01 and a log2 fold-change threshold of 1. As an exploratory analysis of dynamics, PCA with hierarchical clustering was applied to max-normalized trajectories of the 1000 most abundant clonotypes. Separately sequenced CD4+ and CD8+ repertoires were used to assign the CD4 or CD8 phenotype of responding clones. TCRdb trimmed the raw reads at Q25, called clones with MiXCR and kept productive beta chains. Each entry merges the rows of one CDR3 protein and shows their most common DNA and genes. For this entry, the V and J calls and clone size follow TCRdb and not the study's own pipeline. Counted in this sample were roughly 250,000 distinct CDR3 sequences; about 16% of them appeared once. Jointly, the top ten make up roughly 3.6% of the sample.

Overall study outcomes, separate from this receptor: The study included only two mild cases, and larger cohorts that include severe cases with pre-infection samples were judged to be necessary. The detection of some responding clones in pre-infection memory suggests that pre-existing cross-reactive memory T cells joined the SARS-CoV-2 response. Contracting CD4+ clones were found mainly in CM and EM memory subsets, while CD8+ clones were enriched in EMRA. Whether the second-wave clones peaking on day 37 were SARS-CoV-2 specific was not confirmed. From day 15 to 85, contracting clones showed balanced CD4/CD8 phenotypes, whereas a second wave of clones that expanded from day 15 to 37 leaned towards CD4+.

Note on this clonotype: Its antigen remains undetermined. No per-base quality is available; no much larger clone lies one base away.

Specimen: PBMCs or a T cell subset sorted from them (not recorded which). The rearrangement combines TRBV12-3 or TRBV12-4 with TRBJ1-3; no D segment can be confidently identified. This TCR derives from a man younger than 35 who had mild COVID-19 (a few samples of this study predate the infection). The sample titles of this study are shuffled in the database, so cell type and time point are left out; the donor was told from shared clones. In nucleotide form, the sequence is TGTGCCAGCAGTCTTCGCTGGGGTCTGGAAACCATATATTTT. Translated, this gives CASSLRWGLETIYF.